These 14 T cell receptor beta chains share one sample of origin, sequenced in a study of blood T cell repertoires in COVID-19. Using immunoSEQ multiplex PCR, the repertoire was profiled, and TCRdb retains in-frame clones only, with some absent. This sample yields under 110,000 clones, of which approximately 80% are seen a single time; around 6.2% belongs to the top ten. Sample: peripheral blood. These receptors all come from an elderly man with COVID-19, enrolled during active disease.

The chain is built from TRBV5-5 and TRBJ2-3; 9 bases map to TRBD1. Germline trimming cut 4 bases from V and 0 bases from J; bases unmatched to any gene: 3. This CDR3 is built from 15 residues. Per the germline V gene, CDR1 is SGHKS and CDR2 is YYEKEE (reference sequence). The CDR3 DNA reads TGTGCCAGCAGCAGGGGACAGGGTAGCACAGATACGCAGTATTTT. It specifies CASSRGQGSTDTQYF.

For this clone: Other nucleotide sequences from this sample produce the same CDR3. This chain connects TRBV19 to TRBJ1-6; D might be TRBD1 (5 bases). The V end was cut by 5 bases, the J end by 1 base, with 12 bases between. CDR1 is LNHDA and CDR2 is SQIVND in the germline V gene (reference sequence). The CDR3 has 16 residues. CDR3 bases: TGTGCCAGTAGTCCACAAGGACAATCCTATAATTCACCCCTCCACTTT. The encoded protein is CASSPQGQSYNSPLHF. Combining the CDR3 with reference TRBV19 and TRBJ1-6 gives the whole variable domain DGGITQSPKYLFRKEGQNVTLSCEQNLNHDAMYWYRQDPGQGLRLIYYSQIVNDFQKGDIAEGYSVSREKKESFPLTVTSAQKNPTAFYLCASSPQGQSYNSPLHFGNGTRLTVT.

Regarding this clone: One junction end does not reproduce the germline sequence, and a read error may be involved. The chain combines TRBV5-4 with TRBJ1-4, with TRBD1 matching 7 bases. This CDR3 has 15 amino acids. Germline V gene sequence: CDR1 SGHNT, CDR2 YYREEE (reference sequence). The CDR3 loop is CASSSGTATNEKLFF. CDR3 nucleotides: TGTGCCAGCAGCTCGGGGACAGCAACGAATGAAAAACTGTTTTTT. Drawing the rest from reference TRBV5-4 and TRBJ1-4, the complete variable domain is ETGVTQSPTHLIKTRGQQVTLRCSSQSGHNTVSWYQQALGQGPQFIFQYYREEENGRGNFPPRFSGLQFPNYSSELNVNALELDDSALYLCASSSGTATNEKLFFGSGTQLSVL.

This chain links TRBV11-2 with TRBJ2-4; the D gene is possibly TRBD2 (6 bases). V shed 1 base and J shed 2 bases, with 12 bases lying between them. CDR1 is SGHAT and CDR2 is FQNNGV in the germline V gene. CDR3 length: 16 amino acids. Written as DNA, the CDR3 is TGTGCCAGCAGCTTAGGGTTAGCGGTGACCAAAAACATTCAGTACTTC. This translates into CASSLGLAVTKNIQYF.

The chain joins TRBV11-2 to TRBJ2-5, with a weak D call TRBD2 (6 bases). V was trimmed by 5 bases and J by 2 bases, leaving 15 bases between them. Germline V gene data show CDR1 as SGHAT and CDR2 as FQNNGV. The CDR3 totals 15 residues. CDR3 region: CASSPSGLAQETQYF. CDR3 coding DNA: TGTGCCAGCAGCCCCAGCGGGTTAGCGCAAGAGACCCAGTACTTC. The full variable domain, with the rest looked up from reference TRBV11-2 and TRBJ2-5, is EAGVAQSPRYKIIEKRQSVAFWCNPISGHATLYWYQQILGQGPKLLIQFQNNGVVDDSQLPKDRFSAERLKGVDSTLKIQPAKLEDSAVYLCASSPSGLAQETQYFGPGTRLLVL.

In nucleotides, the CDR3 is TGTGCCAGCAGCCAAGACGGGGCTGGAAACACCATATATTTT. This sequence encodes CASSQDGAGNTIYF. This rearrangement joins TRBV4-2 to TRBJ1-3; D is unclear. CDR3 length: 14 residues. Trimming took off 0 bases at V and 2 bases at J, with 5 bases between the two ends. Germline-derived CDR1 and CDR2 are LGHNA and YNFKEQ.

This chain joins TRBV7-3 and TRBJ2-5; the D is unclear. CDR3 length equals 13 residues. V lost 1 base, J lost 1 base, and 4 bases lay in between. Germline CDR1 SGHTA, CDR2 FQGTGA. DNA for the CDR3: TGTGCCAGCAGCTTAAACAGCCAAGAGACCCAGTACTTC. Protein sequence: CASSLNSQETQYF.

The V call is TRBV6-5, the J call TRBJ2-7; 10 nucleotides line up with TRBD1. CDR1 is MNHEY and CDR2 is SVGAGI in the germline V gene. The V and J ends lost 6 bases and 3 bases, in that order; junction bases with no gene match: 5. The CDR3 extends over 14 amino acids. The CDR3 region has the DNA TGTGCCAGCAGCCGACAGGGGGCAAACTACGAGCAGTACTTC. This encodes CASSRQGANYEQYF.

The chain combines TRBV4-1 with TRBJ2-1, with 9 bases matching TRBD2. This CDR3 has 21 residues. The junction had 23 bases not matched to a gene; V was cut back by 0 bases and J by 8 bases. CDR1 and CDR2 (germline): MGHRA, YSYEKL. The CDR3, as DNA: TGCGCCAGCAGCCAAGATCTAGGGCTAGCGGGACTAGGACGATCTTTGGATGAGCAGTTCTTC. It yields the protein CASSQDLGLAGLGRSLDEQFF.

This chain connects TRBV4-1 to TRBJ2-1, with TRBD2 matching 10 bases. Trimming took 0 bases from V and 7 from J; bases not matched to a gene: 9. The CDR3 has 17 amino acids. CDR1 is MGHRA, CDR2 YSYEKL, per germline. CDR3 nucleotides: TGCGCCAGCAGCCAAGATCTGGCTAGCGGGAGTGTGAATGAGCAGTTCTTC. This codes for CASSQDLASGSVNEQFF.

This clone was recorded only once. This chain links TRBV19 with TRBJ2-1; TRBD2 aligns across 14 bases. The V gene's germline CDR1 is LNHDA and CDR2 SQIVND (reference sequence). This CDR3 has 16 residues. J was trimmed by 8 bases and V by 5 bases; bases with no gene match: 8. CDR3 loop: CASSPLTSGRADEQFF. CDR3 bases: TGTGCCAGTAGTCCCCTGACTAGCGGGAGGGCAGATGAGCAGTTCTTC.

The chain couples TRBV3-1 (or the pseudogene TRBV3-2) to TRBJ1-6; 7 positions match TRBD1. V lost 1 base and J lost 10; bases outside the gene matches: 10. There are 16 residues in the CDR3. Germline assignment: CDR1 LGHDT and CDR2 YNNKEL (reference sequence). The CDR3 DNA is TGTGCCAGCAGCCAAGGGGACAGTTCAGGGGACTCACCCCTCCACTTT. Translation gives CASSQGDSSGDSPLHF.

This clone was detected a few times. The chain employs TRBV24-1 and TRBJ2-2; the D gene is possibly TRBD2 (6 bases). From germline, CDR1 is KGHDR and CDR2 SFDVKD. V gave up 6 bases and J gave up 5 bases, with 15 bases separating them. The CDR3 contains 15 residues. The CDR3 DNA follows: TGTGCCACCAGTACAACTGCGGGGCGGACCGGGGAGCTGTTTTTT. It specifies CATSTTAGRTGELFF.

This clone was seen a handful of times. This sequence joins TRBV7-8 and TRBJ2-4, with 7 positions matching TRBD2. The CDR3 is 15 amino acids. With 5 bases clipped from V and 0 bases from J, the junction kept 4 bases outside the gene matches. Germline loops: CDR1 SGHVS, CDR2 FQNEAQ. CDR3 coding DNA: TGTGCCAGCAGCCTGGGGGGGATAGCCAAAAACATTCAGTACTTC. It encodes CASSLGGIAKNIQYF.